This entry lists 26 T cell receptor beta chains sequenced from one sample in a study of blood T cells in healthy people across ages. A J-beta primer mix and a sample-barcoded 5' primer were used in a second PCR of roughly 6 to 12 cycles. TCRdb called the 5' RACE reads again in MiXCR, with one record for every CDR3 protein. The table includes approximately 730,000 distinct CDR3 sequences, about 55% detected once. Sequenced: blood. These receptors were obtained from a man older than 75 in good health.

This clonotype came up many times. The CDR3 sequence is CASSSRHPGANVLTF. Written as DNA, the CDR3 is TGTGCCAGCAGTTCTAGACATCCTGGGGCCAACGTCCTGACTTTC. The chain couples TRBV28 to TRBJ2-6, with no clear D. This CDR3 spans 15 amino acids. Germline V lookup: CDR1 MDHEN, CDR2 SYDVKM. V lost 4 bases, J lost 2 bases, and 9 bases lay in between.

This clonotype was seen a few times. V is TRBV5-1 and J is TRBJ2-1, with 9 positions matching TRBD2. The trim removed 6 bases at V and 4 bases at J, leaving 8 bases unmatched. Germline-derived CDR1 and CDR2 are SGHRS and YFSETQ. The CDR3 totals 15 residues. CDR3 in amino acids: CASTLVAGVYNEQFF. CDR3 nucleotide sequence: TGCGCCAGCACCCTTGTAGCGGGAGTATACAATGAGCAGTTCTTC. Using reference TRBV5-1 and TRBJ2-1 for the parts outside the CDR3, the full variable domain is KAGVTQTPRYLIKTRGQQVTLSCSPISGHRSVSWYQQTPGQGLQFLFEYFSETQRNKGNFPGRFSGRQFSNSRSEMNVSTLELGDSALYLCASTLVAGVYNEQFFGPGTRLTVL.

This rearrangement joins TRBV28 to TRBJ2-1, with 9 bases that match TRBD1. Trimming at V came to 3 bases and at J to 2 bases, leaving 11 bases not matched to a gene. CDR3 length: 18 residues. CDR1 is MDHEN and CDR2 is SYDVKM in the germline V gene. For the CDR3, the DNA is TGTGCCAGCAGTTTTCGGGAACCGGGACAGGGACCCTACAATGAGCAGTTCTTC. Its protein is CASSFREPGQGPYNEQFF.

This clonotype was seen a handful of times. The gene calls are TRBV6-6 and TRBJ2-2, with D possibly being TRBD2 (6 bases). The CDR3 is 15 amino acids. Germline assignment: CDR1 MNHNY and CDR2 SVGAGI (reference sequence). V dropped 5 bases and J dropped 4 bases, with 14 bases sitting between them. In nucleotides, the CDR3 is TGTGCCAGCAGTCGAGGGACCGGGGGCACCGGGGAGCTGTTTTTT. As protein: CASSRGTGGTGELFF.

This sequence joins TRBV27 and TRBJ1-5; 9 nucleotides agree with TRBD1. CDR3 length equals 18 residues. Germline V gene data show CDR1 as MNHEY and CDR2 as SMNVEV (reference sequence). V shed 0 bases and J 2 bases; nucleotides not matched to a gene: 8. In DNA, the CDR3 is TGTGCCAGCAGTTTATCGCTCGGACAGGGGAAAGGCAATCAGCCCCAGCATTTT. It codes for CASSLSLGQGKGNQPQHF.

The chain employs TRBV4-1 and TRBJ2-1; TRBD2 matches at 11 bases. This CDR3 is built from 19 residues. Germline V gene sequence: CDR1 MGHRA, CDR2 YSYEKL. V shed 4 bases, J shed 3 bases, and the junction held 14 bases outside the gene matches. CDR3 amino acids: CASSREGASGRNFYNEQFF. For the CDR3, the DNA is TGCGCCAGCAGCCGCGAGGGGGCTAGCGGGAGGAATTTCTACAATGAGCAGTTCTTC.

The chain has TRBV18 and TRBJ2-7; either TRBD1 or TRBD2 may supply D (6 bases each). The CDR3 runs to 14 residues. The germline CDR1 and CDR2 sequences are KGHSH and LQKENI. Trimming shortened V by 5 bases and J by 3 bases, and 14 bases separated the two germline ends. CDR3 amino acids: CASSGSGAIYEQYF. CDR3 DNA sequence: TGTGCCAGCTCAGGCTCGGGGGCGATCTACGAGCAGTACTTC.

V usage is TRBV12-3 or TRBV12-4 and J usage is TRBJ2-3; 8 nucleotides align to TRBD2. The CDR3 extends over 17 amino acids. With V trimmed by 6 bases and J by 0 bases, 11 bases remained unmatched. The DNA of the CDR3 is TGTGCCAGCAGAGCCTCTCCTAGCGGGCATAGCACAGATACGCAGTATTTT. Translating gives CASRASPSGHSTDTQYF.

The CDR3 DNA follows: TGTGCCAGCAGTGTTCACGGGAGTGACGCGTATTTT. Translation gives CASSVHGSDAYF. The chain carries TRBV25-1 and TRBJ2-3; possibly TRBD2 for D (6 bases). Germline values: CDR1 MGHDK, CDR2 SYGVNS. Trimming took 4 bases from V and 14 from J, leaving 16 bases between them. The CDR3 spans 12 residues.

This clonotype was seen a few times. The rearrangement joins TRBV4-2 to TRBJ2-5; 13 bases agree with TRBD2. Germline assignment: CDR1 LGHNA and CDR2 YNFKEQ. J gave up 5 bases and V 2 bases, and 8 bases lay outside the gene matches. The CDR3 extends over 17 amino acids. The CDR3 protein is CASSQRGLAGEEETQYF. The CDR3 nucleotides are TGTGCCAGCAGCCAACGAGGACTAGCGGGAGAAGAGGAGACCCAGTACTTC.

The gene calls are TRBV20-1 and TRBJ2-3, with TRBD2 matching 8 bases. The CDR3 runs to 14 residues. After removal of 3 bases from V and 4 bases from J, the junction contained 6 bases not matched to a gene. From germline, CDR1 is DFQATT and CDR2 SNEGSKA (reference sequence). The CDR3 DNA is TGCAGTGCTAGCGGAGCGGGAGTTGCAGATACGCAGTATTTT. Its protein product is CSASGAGVADTQYF.

This clonotype was seen only a few times. This sequence joins TRBV28 and TRBJ2-3; TRBD2 matches at 7 bases. Germline CDR1 MDHEN, CDR2 SYDVKM. The CDR3 extends over 15 amino acids. V lost 2 bases to trimming and J lost 1 base; unmatched junction nucleotides: 3. The CDR3 DNA reads TGTGCCAGCAGTTTAGCGGGAGCAGGCACAGATACGCAGTATTTT. It encodes CASSLAGAGTDTQYF.

CDR3 in DNA: TGCAGCGCAAAAGGGGGTAGCGGACGAGTAGGCGGGGAGCTGTTTTTT. Amino acids: CSAKGGSGRVGGELFF. The chain has TRBV29-1 and TRBJ2-2; D is tentatively TRBD1 or TRBD2 (6 bases each). The CDR3 has 16 residues. Germline-derived CDR1 and CDR2 are SQVTM and ANQGSEA. The germline V and J ends were trimmed by 7 bases and 7 bases, with 25 bases remaining between them.

This chain joins TRBV10-3 and TRBJ1-5, with no clear D. With 11 bases removed from V and 0 bases from J, the gap between germline ends came to 14 bases. Germline V gene sequence: CDR1 ENHRY, CDR2 SYGVKD. The CDR3 length is 14 residues. The CDR3 DNA is TGTGCCTCAAACACTGAGGGTAGCAATCAGCCCCAGCATTTT. It encodes CASNTEGSNQPQHF.

The J gene is TRBJ2-1, the V gene TRBV24-1, with TRBD2 as a possible D gene (7 bases). Germline CDR1 KGHDR, CDR2 SFDVKD. V was cut by 5 bases and J by 8 bases, with 18 bases left in between. This CDR3 has 15 residues. The CDR3 sequence: CATSGGGRASDEQFF. The CDR3 bases are TGTGCCACCAGTGGGGGGGGCAGGGCAAGCGATGAGCAGTTCTTC.

The chain combines TRBV5-1 with TRBJ2-3, with 14 positions matching TRBD2. The CDR3 length is 18 residues. In germline, CDR1 is SGHRS, CDR2 YFSETQ. Germline trimming cut 3 bases from V and 6 bases from J; bases unmatched to any gene: 12. The CDR3 nucleotides read TGCGCCAGCAGCTCGGGACTAGCGGGAGTATCTATCTTGGATACGCAGTATTTT. It yields the protein CASSSGLAGVSILDTQYF.

The chain recombines TRBV28 with TRBJ2-5; TRBD1 agrees at 7 bases. The end of the DNA aligns better with TRBJ2-7, so the J call may be wrong. Germline-derived CDR1 and CDR2 are MDHEN and SYDVKM. The CDR3 loop spans 14 amino acids. CDR3 coding DNA: TGTGCCAGCCGCCTGACAGGGTTTCCCTACGAGCAGTACTTC. This codes for CASRLTGFPYEQYF.

This clonotype was detected a few times. The chain joins TRBV4-1 to TRBJ2-2; 10 nucleotides agree with TRBD2. Germline V gene lookup returns CDR1 MGHRA and CDR2 YSYEKL. Trimming took 1 base from V and 6 from J; bases not matched to a gene: 5. The CDR3 has 16 residues. CDR3 residues: CASSQVAGGGSGELFF. In DNA form, the CDR3 reads TGCGCCAGCAGCCAAGTAGCGGGAGGAGGCTCCGGGGAGCTGTTTTTT.

The chain carries TRBV20-1 and TRBJ1-6; 9 bases fit TRBD1. The CDR3 sequence is 17 residues long. J gave up 7 bases and V 0 bases, and 10 bases lay outside the gene matches. CDR1 is DFQATT, CDR2 SNEGSKA, per germline (reference sequence). The CDR3, as DNA: TGCAGTGCTAGAGATAGGGGCTCCGGGACAGGGAATTCACCCCTCCACTTT. Protein: CSARDRGSGTGNSPLHF.

J is TRBJ2-4 and V is TRBV28, with TRBD2 matching over 12 bases. CDR3 length: 18 residues. V shed 3 bases, J shed 6 bases, and the junction held 12 bases outside the gene matches. Germline-derived CDR1 and CDR2 are MDHEN and SYDVKM. Here the CDR3 reads CASSFWLAGGQGRNIQYF. The CDR3 nucleotides read TGTGCCAGCAGTTTTTGGCTAGCGGGAGGGCAGGGAAGAAACATTCAGTACTTC.

J is TRBJ1-4 and V is TRBV9; tentatively, D is TRBD1 (5 bases). Germline-derived CDR1 and CDR2 are SGDLS and YYNGEE. The germline V and J ends were trimmed by 0 bases and 7 bases, with 10 bases remaining between them. This CDR3 spans 14 amino acids. CDR3 region: CASSVGKGIEKLFF. CDR3 DNA sequence: TGTGCCAGCAGCGTAGGAAAGGGGATTGAAAAACTGTTTTTT.

The J gene is TRBJ2-7, the V gene TRBV7-9; D gene unclear. The closer fit of TRBJ2-5 to the DNA end suggests the J call may be wrong. This CDR3 has 13 amino acids. The V gene's germline CDR1 is SEHNR and CDR2 FQNEAQ (reference sequence). The CDR3 DNA reads TGTGCCAGCCAATTCGGGTATAAGGAGACCCAGTACTTC. This encodes CASQFGYKETQYF.

The rearrangement joins TRBV7-2 to TRBJ2-7, with TRBD2 matching over 9 bases. With V trimmed by 1 base and J by 6 bases, 10 bases remained unmatched. The CDR3 consists of 16 residues. The germline CDR1 and CDR2 sequences are SGHTA and FQGNSA. Here the CDR3 DNA reads TGTGCCAGCAGCTTAGATGGCGGGGGGGCGTCTTTCGAGCAGTACTTC. It specifies CASSLDGGGASFEQYF.

CDR3 bases: TGCGCCAGCAGCTCCCAAGGGACAGCTCAAGAGACCCAGTACTTC. It translates to CASSSQGTAQETQYF. J is TRBJ2-5 and V is TRBV5-1; 7 bases fit TRBD1. The trim removed 3 bases at V and 2 bases at J, leaving 7 bases unmatched. The CDR3 spans 15 residues. Germline loops: CDR1 SGHRS, CDR2 YFSETQ.

This clonotype was picked up a small number of times. The chain recombines TRBV6-5 with TRBJ2-7, with D maybe TRBD1 (5 bases). The V gene lost 4 bases and the J gene lost 0 bases, with 10 bases spanning the gap. Germline values: CDR1 MNHEY, CDR2 SVGAGI. The CDR3 covers 14 residues. The CDR3 nucleotides read TGTGCCAGCAGTTCCCTGACAGCCTCCTACGAGCAGTACTTC. Protein product: CASSSLTASYEQYF.

V and J are TRBV20-1 and TRBJ2-7; 7 bases map to TRBD1. V was pared by 6 bases and J by 4 bases, with 18 bases of the junction left unmatched. There are 16 residues in the CDR3. Germline CDR1 is DFQATT and CDR2 is SNEGSKA (reference sequence). The CDR3 region is CSARGKGAIPSYEQYF. In DNA form, the CDR3 reads TGCAGTGCCCGCGGAAAGGGGGCAATCCCTTCATACGAGCAGTACTTC.